This T cell receptor (beta chain) derives from a study of cytomegalovirus exposure and HLA in healthy donors. Overall study: The approximately 120 million unique TCR beta sequences, from 150 million to 200 million T cells, were found by an earlier analysis. Overall study findings and caveats: Previous analysis showed most TCR beta V segments were productive about 87% or about 30% of the time. Most subjects had HLA-A and HLA-B alleles reportedly predicted accurately by TCR beta sequences. Follow-up analysis later connected one missense variant in DCLRE1C with trimming of TCR beta V- and J-genes.

It was with 60 Vbeta and 13 Jbeta primers that the PCR ran. The assay was immunoSEQ multiplex PCR, and TCRdb's table has in-frame clones only and misses some. The table has approximately 76,000 clones, around 70% seen once; the top ten hold around 16%. This clone has only a few counts. Its specificity is not known. This CDR3 has 15 amino acids. V shed 5 bases, J shed 6 bases, and the junction held 13 bases outside the gene matches. Germline V lookup: CDR1 GTSNPN, CDR2 SVGIG (reference sequence). This clonotype originated in a woman aged 40 to 49 in good health and CMV-seropositive. Specimen: PBMCs. This chain links TRBV30 with TRBJ1-5, with 7 bases lining up with TRBD1. The CDR3 loop is CAWCRDSSAGQPQHF. The CDR3, as DNA: TGTGCCTGGTGTCGGGACAGCTCGGCTGGTCAGCCCCAGCATTTT.